Following are 11 T cell receptor beta chains from one sample sequenced in a study of OX40 agonist ivuxolimab in advanced cancers. The assay was immunoSEQ multiplex PCR, and TCRdb's table has in-frame clones only and misses some. The profile shows tens of thousands of clones, around 88% of them singletons. Sequencing was performed on CD4+ or CD8+ T cells sorted from blood, taken in a trial of the OX40 agonist ivuxolimab. These receptors were collected from an adult with an advanced solid tumor such as melanoma, head and neck, liver or kidney cancer.

The genes are TRBV13 and TRBJ1-1, with D possibly TRBD1 on 6 matching bases. V dropped 6 bases and J dropped 4 bases, with 9 bases sitting between them. The CDR3 has 12 amino acids. Germline V gene data show CDR1 as PRHDT and CDR2 as FYEKMQ (reference sequence). CDR3 sequence: CASSRGATEAFF. Here the CDR3 DNA reads TGTGCCAGCAGTCGGGGGGCCACTGAAGCTTTCTTT.

The V and J genes are TRBV27 and TRBJ2-5; TRBD1 aligns across 9 bases. The better agreement between TRBJ2-7 and the DNA end casts doubt on the J call. CDR1 and CDR2 (germline): MNHEY, SMNVEV (reference sequence). The CDR3 is made up of 16 amino acids. CDR3 coding DNA: TGTGCCAGCAGTCAATCGGGACAGGGCTATACCTACGAGCAGTACTTC. Translation gives CASSQSGQGYTYEQYF.

In nucleotides, the CDR3 is TGCGCCAGCAGCTTGGCCGGATACTCCTACGAGCAGTACTTC. It codes for CASSLAGYSYEQYF. The chain carries TRBV5-1 and TRBJ2-7, with D unclear. Germline CDR1 SGHRS, CDR2 YFSETQ. V lost 0 bases, J lost 0 bases, and 7 bases lay in between. This CDR3 is 14 amino acids long.

In nucleotides, the CDR3 is TGTGCCAGCAGTTTTTCACCTGACACAGATACGCAGTATTTT. It codes for CASSFSPDTDTQYF. The chain combines TRBV28 with TRBJ2-3, with D unresolved. Germline-derived CDR1 and CDR2 are MDHEN and SYDVKM. This CDR3 contains 14 residues. Trimming cost V 3 bases and J 2 bases, with 9 bases left between them.

The chain has TRBV6-1 and TRBJ1-5; TRBD1 is a possible D gene (5 bases). This CDR3 has 13 amino acids. Germline V gene lookup returns CDR1 MNHNS and CDR2 SASEGT. With 9 bases removed from V and 7 bases from J, the gap between germline ends came to 16 bases. This CDR3 reads CARPNVGRQPQHF. The DNA for the CDR3 is TGTGCCAGACCAAACGTGGGACGCCAGCCCCAGCATTTT.

The rearrangement joins TRBV7-3 to TRBJ1-1; D is possibly TRBD1 (5 bases). Trimming removed 0 bases at V and 2 bases at J, with 10 bases between. Germline V lookup: CDR1 SGHTA, CDR2 FQGTGA. The CDR3 has 15 residues. As DNA, the CDR3 is TGTGCCAGCAGCTTAACAGGGGACCCCAACACTGAAGCTTTCTTT. Translation: CASSLTGDPNTEAFF.

V and J are TRBV5-8 and TRBJ2-1, with D tentatively TRBD1 or TRBD2 (6 bases each). The CDR3 consists of 17 residues. CDR1 SGHTS and CDR2 YDEGEE come from the germline V gene. V was clipped by 4 bases and J by 0 bases, with 17 bases between them. The CDR3 region has the DNA TGTGCCAGCAGCCTGACTAGTGGGGGCTCCTCCTACAATGAGCAGTTCTTC. This translates into CASSLTSGGSSYNEQFF.

V gene TRBV29-1 combines with J gene TRBJ2-7; D unresolved. The CDR3 runs 15 residues. Looked up from germline, CDR1 is SQVTM and CDR2 is ANQGSEA. The V and J ends lost 0 bases and 2 bases respectively, with 14 bases between them. Here the CDR3 reads CSVEDPGLGPYEQYF. The CDR3 DNA sequence: TGCAGCGTTGAAGATCCCGGGCTAGGGCCCTACGAGCAGTACTTC.

This clone has more than one count but fewer than ten. The chain recombines TRBV2 with TRBJ2-1, with TRBD1 matching over 7 bases. The CDR3 contains 15 residues. CDR1 is SNHLY and CDR2 is FYNNEI in the germline V gene. Trimming at V came to 6 bases and at J to 5 bases, leaving 10 bases not matched to a gene. This CDR3 is CASRKGADRNNEQFF. The CDR3 DNA follows: TGTGCCAGCAGGAAGGGGGCCGATAGGAACAATGAGCAGTTCTTC.

The chain couples TRBV29-1 to TRBJ1-1, with D possibly matching TRBD1 (5 bases). Trimming cost V 3 bases and J 1 base, with 12 bases left between them. Germline CDR1 is SQVTM and CDR2 is ANQGSEA. This CDR3 region has 14 residues. Here the CDR3 DNA reads TGCAGCGTTGAGAAGGGGTGGGGGAACACTGAAGCTTTCTTT. Encoded protein: CSVEKGWGNTEAFF. The full variable domain, completed using reference TRBV29-1 and TRBJ1-1, is SAVISQKPSRDICQRGTSLTIQCQVDSQVTMMFWYRQQPGQSLTLIATANQGSEATYESGFVIDKFPISRPNLTFSTLTVSNMSPEDSSIYLCSVEKGWGNTEAFFGQGTRLTVV.

The chain uses TRBV6-6 and TRBJ2-5; tentative D call: TRBD1 (5 bases). The DNA end is a closer match to TRBJ2-7, so the J assignment may be wrong. Germline CDR1 reads MNHNY; CDR2 reads SVGAGI (reference sequence). The CDR3 loop spans 13 amino acids. The CDR3 DNA is TGTGCCAGCACCCAGGGTAGCTCCTACGAGCAGTACTTC. Translation gives CASTQGSSYEQYF.